Presented here are 28 T cell receptor beta chains from one specimen sequenced in a study of technical replicates of blood from a handful of donors. TCRdb's copy holds only in-frame clones and misses some; the assay was immunoSEQ multiplex PCR. The repertoire holds approximately 70,000 clones, with nearly 98% as singletons. Sequences were obtained from T cells isolated from PBMCs. Every receptor here comes from a human donor in good health.

The chain links TRBV29-1 to TRBJ1-2; unclear D gene. The CDR3 covers 12 residues. The germline gives CDR1 SQVTM, CDR2 ANQGSEA. The germline V and J ends were trimmed by 3 bases and 1 base, with 6 bases remaining between them. The chain's CDR3 is CSVDRLNYGYTF. The CDR3 nucleotides are TGCAGCGTTGACAGGCTTAACTATGGCTACACCTTC.

The CDR3: CASSVPSGLTDTQYF. CDR3 DNA: TGTGCCAGCAGTGTTCCTAGCGGCCTCACAGATACGCAGTATTTT. The rearrangement joins TRBV6-1 to TRBJ2-3, with 7 bases matching TRBD2. The germline V gene encodes CDR1 MNHNS and CDR2 SASEGT. V lost 4 bases, J lost 2 bases, and 6 bases stayed unmatched. The CDR3 runs 15 residues.

The V call is TRBV7-3, the J call TRBJ1-3; TRBD1 is a possible D gene (5 bases). V lost 1 base and J lost 4, with 11 bases in between. Germline assignment: CDR1 SGHTA and CDR2 FQGTGA. The CDR3 sequence is 15 residues long. The CDR3 DNA follows: TGTGCCAGCAGCTTAAATGGGGGGTCCGGAAACACCATATATTTT. Protein product: CASSLNGGSGNTIYF.

The chain employs TRBV7-2 and TRBJ1-1, with TRBD1 identical over 11 bases. CDR1 is SGHTA, CDR2 FQGNSA, per germline. This CDR3 contains 14 residues. Trimming at V came to 1 base and at J to 10 bases, leaving 5 bases not matched to a gene. CDR3 nucleotide sequence: TGTGCCAGCAGCTTAGGCCGGACAGGGGGCAGAGCTTTCTTT. This codes for CASSLGRTGGRAFF.

The chain uses TRBV10-3 and TRBJ2-2; no firm D call. The CDR3 sequence is 16 residues long. The V gene's germline CDR1 is ENHRY and CDR2 SYGVKD. V was pared by 3 bases and J by 7 bases, with 18 bases between. The CDR3 sequence is CAISEPVGQVNGELFF. The CDR3 nucleotides read TGTGCCATCAGTGAACCGGTTGGGCAGGTCAACGGGGAGCTGTTTTTT.

The chain uses TRBV25-1 and TRBJ2-1; 7 bases map to TRBD1. Per the germline V gene, CDR1 is MGHDK and CDR2 is SYGVNS. With V trimmed by 3 bases and J by 0 bases, 8 bases remained unmatched. This CDR3 region has 17 residues. The CDR3 spells CASSDGGQISSYNEQFF. The CDR3 nucleotides are TGTGCCAGCAGTGATGGGGGACAGATAAGCTCCTACAATGAGCAGTTCTTC.

The genes are TRBV6-5 and TRBJ2-3, with a possible D match to TRBD2 (5 bases). This CDR3 has 12 amino acids. Germline V lookup: CDR1 MNHEY, CDR2 SVGAGI. The V and J ends lost 6 bases and 6 bases respectively, with 10 bases between them. The CDR3 DNA sequence: TGTGCCAGCAGCCCACCTAGCGATACGCAGTATTTT. Encoded protein: CASSPPSDTQYF.

The rearrangement uses TRBV7-6 and TRBJ1-1; the match to TRBD1 covers 10 bases. The CDR3 contains 17 residues. Germline loops: CDR1 SGHVS, CDR2 FNYEAQ. V trimming: 5 bases; J trimming: 4 bases; junction bases outside the gene matches: 13. CDR3 coding DNA: TGTGCCAGCAGCAAAGGACAGGGGGGAGGTATAAGCACTGAAGCTTTCTTT. Encoded protein: CASSKGQGGGISTEAFF.

The rearrangement links TRBV7-6 to TRBJ2-7, with 7 bases that match TRBD2. Germline V gives CDR1 SGHVS, CDR2 FNYEAQ. The trim removed 4 bases at V and 7 bases at J, leaving 13 bases unmatched. The CDR3 length is 15 residues. The CDR3 is CASSWKRGGSEEQYF. The CDR3 DNA follows: TGTGCCAGCAGCTGGAAGCGGGGAGGCTCAGAGGAGCAGTACTTC.

The chain links TRBV15 to TRBJ2-1, with 14 positions matching TRBD2. V gave up 3 bases and J gave up 3 bases; unmatched junction bases: 4. Per the germline V gene, CDR1 is LNHNV and CDR2 is YYDKDF (reference sequence). This CDR3 has 17 residues. In nucleotides, the CDR3 is TGTGCCACCAGCAGGGGGGGACTAGCGGGAGTCTACAATGAGCAGTTCTTC. Translating it yields CATSRGGLAGVYNEQFF.

The rearrangement joins TRBV7-9 to TRBJ2-3, with TRBD1 matching over 11 bases. Germline loops: CDR1 SEHNR, CDR2 FQNEAQ (reference sequence). This CDR3 has 17 amino acids. Germline trimming cut 2 bases from V and 6 bases from J; bases unmatched to any gene: 10. CDR3 protein: CASSLQSRDRGSDTQYF. The CDR3 DNA follows: TGTGCCAGCAGCTTACAGTCCCGGGACAGGGGGAGTGATACGCAGTATTTT.

V is TRBV19 and J is TRBJ2-7, with D maybe TRBD1 (5 bases). Germline V gives CDR1 LNHDA, CDR2 SQIVND (reference sequence). V was trimmed by 4 bases and J by 2 bases, leaving 12 bases between them. The CDR3 is 14 amino acids. CDR3 protein: CASSTSRDTYEQYF. CDR3 DNA: TGTGCCAGTAGTACGAGCAGGGATACCTACGAGCAGTACTTC.

This chain uses TRBV7-3 with TRBJ2-3, with TRBD2 matching over 14 bases. The junction had 8 bases not matched to a gene; V was cut back by 4 bases and J by 5 bases. CDR3 size: 17 residues. Germline V gene lookup returns CDR1 SGHTA and CDR2 FQGTGA. The CDR3 sequence: CASSSWTSGRFEDTQYF. The CDR3 DNA follows: TGTGCCAGCAGCTCGTGGACTAGCGGGAGGTTTGAAGATACGCAGTATTTT.

The chain recombines TRBV28 with TRBJ1-2; TRBD1 might be the D (6 bases). Germline V lookup: CDR1 MDHEN, CDR2 SYDVKM. The CDR3 has 14 amino acids. Trimming pared 6 bases from V and 6 bases from J, leaving 17 bases between. Here the CDR3 DNA reads TGTGCCAGCAGCGAGGGGGTTACAGGGAATGGCTACACCTTC. It translates to CASSEGVTGNGYTF.

CDR3 in DNA: TGTGCCACCAGCAGAGATCTGTTTGGCAGGGGATACGAGCAGTACTTC. Protein: CATSRDLFGRGYEQYF. The chain carries TRBV15 and TRBJ2-7; tentatively, D is TRBD1 (6 bases). V lost 0 bases and J 4 bases, leaving 16 bases between the germline ends. In germline, CDR1 is LNHNV, CDR2 YYDKDF (reference sequence). This CDR3 contains 16 residues.

In its sample, this clone was seen a few times. The chain links TRBV10-1 to TRBJ1-4, with D tentatively TRBD1 (6 bases). This CDR3 comprises 12 residues. Trimming removed 6 bases from V and 11 bases from J, with 13 bases in between. Germline CDR1 WNHNN, CDR2 SYGVQD (reference sequence). CDR3 protein: CASRGSGEKLFF. CDR3 DNA: TGCGCCAGCAGAGGATCAGGGGAGAAACTGTTTTTT.

CDR3: CASSYILRLAGISNTGELFF. DNA of the CDR3: TGCGCCAGCAGCTATATACTACGACTAGCGGGAATTTCGAACACCGGGGAGCTGTTTTTT. The V and J genes are TRBV4-1 and TRBJ2-2; 11 bases fit TRBD2. Germline values: CDR1 MGHRA, CDR2 YSYEKL. V was pared by 5 bases and J by 0 bases, with 14 bases of the junction left unmatched. The CDR3 totals 20 residues.

The chain links TRBV11-3 to TRBJ1-3; D is perhaps TRBD1 (5 bases). Looked up from germline, CDR1 is SGHNT and CDR2 is YENEEA. V lost 3 bases and J lost 0, with 6 bases in between. This CDR3 is 14 amino acids long. The CDR3 here is CASSLGLSGNTIYF. CDR3 bases: TGTGCCAGCAGCTTGGGGCTCTCTGGAAACACCATATATTTT.

This rearrangement joins TRBV7-3 to TRBJ1-1; possibly TRBD1 for D (5 bases). The CDR3 has 14 residues. The ends were cut back, 5 bases at V and 0 bases at J, with 10 bases in the middle. Germline V gives CDR1 SGHTA, CDR2 FQGTGA. The CDR3 bases are TGTGCCAGCAGCCCAACAGGACTGAACACTGAAGCTTTCTTT. The encoded protein is CASSPTGLNTEAFF. The whole variable domain, remainder taken from reference TRBV7-3 and TRBJ1-1, is GAGVSQTPSNKVTEKGKYVELRCDPISGHTALYWYRQSLGQGPEFLIYFQGTGAADDSGLPNDRFFAVRPEGSVSTLKIQRTERGDSAVYLCASSPTGLNTEAFFGQGTRLTVV.

The V call is TRBV12-5, the J call TRBJ2-2, with TRBD1 matching 7 bases. The V segment lost 0 bases and the J segment 7 bases; nucleotides outside the gene matches: 8. Germline CDR1 reads LGHNT; CDR2 reads FRNRAP. CDR3 length: 16 amino acids. The chain's CDR3 is CASGLVRAGGVGELFF. The DNA of the CDR3 is TGTGCTAGTGGTTTGGTAAGGGCAGGGGGTGTCGGGGAGCTGTTTTTT.

This chain joins TRBV5-4 and TRBJ2-7; D is ambiguous. V was cut by 5 bases and J by 1 base, with 4 bases left in between. Per germline, CDR1 SGHNT and CDR2 YYREEE (reference sequence). The CDR3 loop spans 11 amino acids. The CDR3 coding sequence is TGTGCCAGCAGTCGTTCCTACGAGCAGTACTTC. It specifies CASSRSYEQYF.

The rearrangement joins TRBV6-5 to TRBJ2-7; D is possibly TRBD2 (5 bases). From germline, CDR1 is MNHEY and CDR2 SVGAGI. The CDR3 is 13 amino acids. Trimming stripped 6 bases from V and 2 bases from J, with 11 bases between. CDR3 in DNA: TGTGCCAGCAGATATAGCGAGGCCTACGAGCAGTACTTC. Protein sequence: CASRYSEAYEQYF.

V is TRBV19 and J is TRBJ2-5; D is undetermined. CDR3 length: 13 amino acids. Germline CDR1 and CDR2: LNHDA and SQIVND (reference sequence). The ends were cut back, 0 bases at V and 7 bases at J, with 9 bases in the middle. CDR3 coding DNA: TGTGCCAGTAGTATAGATCAGTTTGGGACCCAGTACTTC. Encoded protein: CASSIDQFGTQYF.

This clone has a single count. The chain links TRBV6-1 to TRBJ2-5, with 9 bases identical to TRBD1. The CDR3 totals 18 residues. Trimming removed 4 bases from V and 4 bases from J; junction bases left unmatched: 16. CDR1 is MNHNS, CDR2 SASEGT, per germline. The DNA for the CDR3 is TGTGCCAGCAGTGGGGACACAGGGGGCGCAATAGGAGGAGAGACCCAGTACTTC. This translates into CASSGDTGGAIGGETQYF.

This chain joins TRBV13 and TRBJ2-3, with 10 bases lining up with TRBD2. The CDR3 totals 15 residues. CDR1 PRHDT and CDR2 FYEKMQ come from the germline V gene (reference sequence). After removal of 6 bases from V and 4 bases from J, the junction contained 7 bases not matched to a gene. Here the CDR3 reads CASRARLAGPDTQYF. The DNA for the CDR3 is TGTGCCAGCAGAGCCCGACTAGCGGGCCCAGATACGCAGTATTTT.

The J gene is TRBJ2-7, the V gene TRBV27; tentatively, D is TRBD1 (5 bases). CDR1 and CDR2 from the germline V gene are MNHEY and SMNVEV (reference sequence). Trimming shortened V by 6 bases and J by 2 bases, and 11 bases separated the two germline ends. CDR3 size: 13 residues. The CDR3 protein is CASSSGRAYEQYF. CDR3 coding DNA: TGTGCCAGCAGCTCTGGCAGGGCCTACGAGCAGTACTTC.

The chain combines TRBV6-5 with TRBJ2-3, with 7 bases aligning to TRBD2. Per the germline V gene, CDR1 is MNHEY and CDR2 is SVGAGI. This CDR3 region has 16 residues. V was pared by 2 bases and J by 2 bases, with 7 bases of the junction left unmatched. CDR3 amino acids: CASSYLTAGHTDTQYF. In DNA, the CDR3 is TGTGCCAGCAGTTACCTTACAGCGGGGCACACAGATACGCAGTATTTT.

The CDR3 protein is CASSQEEAGSYNEQFF. Written as DNA, the CDR3 is TGTGCCAGCAGCCAAGAAGAGGCGGGCTCCTACAATGAGCAGTTCTTC. The chain couples TRBV4-2 to TRBJ2-1; perhaps TRBD2 as D (5 bases). Germline CDR1 LGHNA, CDR2 YNFKEQ. CDR3 length equals 16 residues. Trimming left V 0 bases short and J 0 bases short, with 9 bases between.